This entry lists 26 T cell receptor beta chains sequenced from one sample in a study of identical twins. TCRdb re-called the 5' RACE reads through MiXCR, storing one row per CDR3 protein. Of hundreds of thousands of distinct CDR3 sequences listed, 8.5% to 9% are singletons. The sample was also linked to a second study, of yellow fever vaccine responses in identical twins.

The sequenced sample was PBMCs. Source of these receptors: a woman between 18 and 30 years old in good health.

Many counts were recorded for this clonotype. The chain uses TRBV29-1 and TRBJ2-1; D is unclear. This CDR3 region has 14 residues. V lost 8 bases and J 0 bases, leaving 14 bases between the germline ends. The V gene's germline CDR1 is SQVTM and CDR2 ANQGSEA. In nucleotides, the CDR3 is TGCAGCTCCCGACCGGCGATCTCCTACAATGAGCAGTTCTTC. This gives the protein CSSRPAISYNEQFF.

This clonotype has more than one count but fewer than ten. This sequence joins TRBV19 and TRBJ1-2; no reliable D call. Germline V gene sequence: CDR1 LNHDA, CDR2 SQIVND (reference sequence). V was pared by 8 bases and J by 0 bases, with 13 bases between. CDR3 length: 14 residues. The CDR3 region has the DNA TGTGCCAGTGCGGATTCAGTAGCTAACTATGGCTACACCTTC. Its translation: CASADSVANYGYTF.

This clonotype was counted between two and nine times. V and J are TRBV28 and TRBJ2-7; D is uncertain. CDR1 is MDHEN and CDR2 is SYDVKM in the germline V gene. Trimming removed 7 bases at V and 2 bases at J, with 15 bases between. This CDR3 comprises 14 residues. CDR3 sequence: CASKGRLFPYEQYF. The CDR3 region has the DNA TGTGCCAGCAAAGGGCGGCTTTTCCCCTACGAGCAGTACTTC.

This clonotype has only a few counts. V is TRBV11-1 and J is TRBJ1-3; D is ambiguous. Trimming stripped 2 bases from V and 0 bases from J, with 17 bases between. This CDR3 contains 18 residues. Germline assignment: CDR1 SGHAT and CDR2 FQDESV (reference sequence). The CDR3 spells CASSLMELQILSGNTIYF. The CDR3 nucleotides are TGTGCCAGCAGCTTAATGGAGTTACAGATCCTCTCTGGAAACACCATATATTTT.

The CDR3 DNA sequence: TGTGCCAGCAGTGATGCGGGACTAGCGGGACAGACCGGGGAGCTGTTTTTT. It encodes CASSDAGLAGQTGELFF. This sequence joins TRBV25-1 and TRBJ2-2; TRBD2 agrees at 13 bases. The CDR3 loop spans 17 amino acids. V shed 3 bases, J shed 5 bases, and the junction held 6 bases outside the gene matches. Germline V gene lookup returns CDR1 MGHDK and CDR2 SYGVNS.

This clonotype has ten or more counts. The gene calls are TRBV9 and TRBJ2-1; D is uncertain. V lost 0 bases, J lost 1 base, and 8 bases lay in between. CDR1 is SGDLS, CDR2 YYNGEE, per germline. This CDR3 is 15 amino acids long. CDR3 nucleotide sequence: TGTGCCAGCAGCGTAGGGGCAGGATCCTACAATGAGCAGTTCTTC. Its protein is CASSVGAGSYNEQFF.

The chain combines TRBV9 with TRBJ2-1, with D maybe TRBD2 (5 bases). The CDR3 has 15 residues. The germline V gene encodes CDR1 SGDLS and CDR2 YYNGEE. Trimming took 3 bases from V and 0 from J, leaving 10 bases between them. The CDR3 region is CASSAGVTSYNEQFF. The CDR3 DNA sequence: TGTGCCAGCAGCGCCGGGGTCACCTCCTACAATGAGCAGTTCTTC.

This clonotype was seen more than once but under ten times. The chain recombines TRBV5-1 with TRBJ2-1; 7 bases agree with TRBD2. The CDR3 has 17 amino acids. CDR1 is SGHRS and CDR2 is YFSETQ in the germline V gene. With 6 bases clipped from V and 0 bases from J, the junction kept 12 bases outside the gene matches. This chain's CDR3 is CASMASGSLISYNEQFF. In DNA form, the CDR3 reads TGCGCCAGCATGGCTAGCGGATCCCTTATCTCCTACAATGAGCAGTTCTTC.

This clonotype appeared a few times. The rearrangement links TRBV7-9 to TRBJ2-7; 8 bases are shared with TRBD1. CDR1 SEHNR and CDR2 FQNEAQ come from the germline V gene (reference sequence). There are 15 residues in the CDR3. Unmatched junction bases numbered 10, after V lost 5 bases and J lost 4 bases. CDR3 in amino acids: CASSHGQGGGYEQYF. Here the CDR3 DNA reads TGTGCCAGCAGCCATGGACAGGGTGGAGGATACGAGCAGTACTTC.

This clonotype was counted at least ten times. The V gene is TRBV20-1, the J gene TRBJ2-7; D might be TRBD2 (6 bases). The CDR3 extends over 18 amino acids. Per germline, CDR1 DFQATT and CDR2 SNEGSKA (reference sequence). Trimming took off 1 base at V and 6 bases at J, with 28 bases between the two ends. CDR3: CSARGASVAYEGVGEQYF. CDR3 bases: TGCAGTGCTAGAGGGGCTAGCGTAGCCTACGAGGGAGTAGGCGAGCAGTACTTC.

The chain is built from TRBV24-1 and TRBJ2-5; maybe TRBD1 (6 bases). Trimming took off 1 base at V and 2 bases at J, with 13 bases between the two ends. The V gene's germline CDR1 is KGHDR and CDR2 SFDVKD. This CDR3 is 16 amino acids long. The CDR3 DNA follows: TGTGCCACCAGTGATTTCTCGGACAGAAAACAAGAGACCCAGTACTTC. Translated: CATSDFSDRKQETQYF.

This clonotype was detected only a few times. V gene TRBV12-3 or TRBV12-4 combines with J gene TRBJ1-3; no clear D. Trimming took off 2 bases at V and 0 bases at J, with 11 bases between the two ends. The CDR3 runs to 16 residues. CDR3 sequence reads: CASSLRRGSSGNTIYF. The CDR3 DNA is TGTGCCAGCAGTTTAAGGCGAGGCAGCTCTGGAAACACCATATATTTT.

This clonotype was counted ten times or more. The DNA of the CDR3 is TGTGCCAGCAGCTCGAGCGGGCAAGTCACCCAGTACTTC. Residues: CASSSSGQVTQYF. The chain recombines TRBV6-6 with TRBJ2-5; a weak D match, TRBD2 (6 bases). Trimming removed 6 bases from V and 8 bases from J, with 16 bases in between. CDR1 and CDR2 (germline): MNHNY, SVGAGI (reference sequence). This CDR3 has 13 residues.

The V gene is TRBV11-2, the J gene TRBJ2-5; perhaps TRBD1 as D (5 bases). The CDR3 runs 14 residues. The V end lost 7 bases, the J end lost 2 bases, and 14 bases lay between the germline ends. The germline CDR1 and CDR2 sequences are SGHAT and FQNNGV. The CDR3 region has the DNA TGTGCCAGCACCGGAAGGGGCCTACAAGAGACCCAGTACTTC. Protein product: CASTGRGLQETQYF.

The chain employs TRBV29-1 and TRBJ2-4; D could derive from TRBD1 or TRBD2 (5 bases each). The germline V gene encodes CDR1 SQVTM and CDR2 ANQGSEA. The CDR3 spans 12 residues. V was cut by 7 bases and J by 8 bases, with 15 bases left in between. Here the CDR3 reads CSALGMGDIQYF. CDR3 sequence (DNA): TGCAGCGCCCTAGGGATGGGGGACATTCAGTACTTC.

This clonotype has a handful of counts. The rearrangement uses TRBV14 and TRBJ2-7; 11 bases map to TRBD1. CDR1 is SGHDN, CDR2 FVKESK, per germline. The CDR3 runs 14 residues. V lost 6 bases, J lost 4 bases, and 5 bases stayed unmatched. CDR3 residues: CASRRTGGEYEQYF. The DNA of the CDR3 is TGTGCCAGCAGACGGACAGGGGGCGAATACGAGCAGTACTTC.

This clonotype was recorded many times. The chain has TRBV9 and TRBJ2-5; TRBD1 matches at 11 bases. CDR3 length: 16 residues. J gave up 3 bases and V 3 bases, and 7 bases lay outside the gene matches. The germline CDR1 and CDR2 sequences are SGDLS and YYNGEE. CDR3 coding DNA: TGTGCCAGCAGCGCATTTCGGGACAGGGGGAAAGAGACCCAGTACTTC. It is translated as CASSAFRDRGKETQYF.

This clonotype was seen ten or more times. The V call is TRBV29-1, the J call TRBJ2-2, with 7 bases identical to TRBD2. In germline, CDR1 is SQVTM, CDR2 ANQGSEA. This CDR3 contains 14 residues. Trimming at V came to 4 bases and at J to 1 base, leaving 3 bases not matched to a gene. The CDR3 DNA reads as TGCAGCGTTGTGGCGGGGGTGAACACCGGGGAGCTGTTTTTT. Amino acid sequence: CSVVAGVNTGELFF.

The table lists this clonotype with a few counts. CDR3 sequence: CASSVGAVGELFF. CDR3 in DNA: TGTGCCAGCAGCGTAGGAGCCGTCGGGGAGCTGTTTTTT. This rearrangement joins TRBV9 to TRBJ2-2, with D hard to call. This CDR3 has 13 residues. From germline, CDR1 is SGDLS and CDR2 YYNGEE. Trimming left V 0 bases short and J 7 bases short, with 7 bases between.

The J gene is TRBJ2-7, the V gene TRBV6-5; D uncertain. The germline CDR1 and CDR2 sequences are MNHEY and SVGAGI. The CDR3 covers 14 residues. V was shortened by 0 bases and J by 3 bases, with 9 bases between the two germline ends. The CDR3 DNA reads TGTGCCAGCAGTTACTCTAGAGAAAACTACGAGCAGTACTTC. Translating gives CASSYSRENYEQYF.

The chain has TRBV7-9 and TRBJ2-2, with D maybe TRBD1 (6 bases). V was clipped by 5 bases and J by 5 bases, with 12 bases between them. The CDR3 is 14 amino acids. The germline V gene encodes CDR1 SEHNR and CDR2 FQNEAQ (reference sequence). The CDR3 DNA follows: TGTGCCAGCAGCCCCCAGGGGTTGACCGGGGAGCTGTTTTTT. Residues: CASSPQGLTGELFF.

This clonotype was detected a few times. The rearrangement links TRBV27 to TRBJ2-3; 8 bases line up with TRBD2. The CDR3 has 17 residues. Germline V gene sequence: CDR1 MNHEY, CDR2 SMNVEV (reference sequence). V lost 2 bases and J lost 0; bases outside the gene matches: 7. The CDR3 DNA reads TGTGCCAGCAGTTTAGTATGGGCTAGCGGGAGCACAGATACGCAGTATTTT. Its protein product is CASSLVWASGSTDTQYF.

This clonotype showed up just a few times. The CDR3 sequence: CASSPQGTGETQYF. DNA of the CDR3: TGTGCCAGCAGCCCACAGGGGACCGGAGAGACCCAGTACTTC. The gene calls are TRBV7-6 and TRBJ2-5; the match to TRBD1 covers 7 bases. V dropped 5 bases and J dropped 4; count of bases not matched to a gene: 7. The CDR3 covers 14 residues. The germline CDR1 and CDR2 sequences are SGHVS and FNYEAQ.

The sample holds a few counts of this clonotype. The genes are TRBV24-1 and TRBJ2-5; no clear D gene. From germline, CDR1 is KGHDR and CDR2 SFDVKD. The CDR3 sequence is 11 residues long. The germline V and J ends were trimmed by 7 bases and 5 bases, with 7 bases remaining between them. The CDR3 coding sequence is TGTGCCACCAGGATGGGTGAGACCCAGTACTTC. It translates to CATRMGETQYF.

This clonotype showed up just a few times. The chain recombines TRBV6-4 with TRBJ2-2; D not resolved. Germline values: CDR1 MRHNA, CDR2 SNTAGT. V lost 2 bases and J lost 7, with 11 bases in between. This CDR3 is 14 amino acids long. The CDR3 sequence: CASSDTFAGGELFF. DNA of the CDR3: TGTGCCAGCAGTGACACTTTCGCCGGCGGGGAGCTGTTTTTT.

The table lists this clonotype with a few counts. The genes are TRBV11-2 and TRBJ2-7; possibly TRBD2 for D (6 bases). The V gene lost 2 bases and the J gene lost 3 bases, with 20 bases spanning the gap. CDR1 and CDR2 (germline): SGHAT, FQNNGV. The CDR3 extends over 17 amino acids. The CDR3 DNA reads TGTGCCAGCAGCTTAAGGGTTTTTTCGGGGGTGTACTACGAGCAGTACTTC. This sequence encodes CASSLRVFSGVYYEQYF.